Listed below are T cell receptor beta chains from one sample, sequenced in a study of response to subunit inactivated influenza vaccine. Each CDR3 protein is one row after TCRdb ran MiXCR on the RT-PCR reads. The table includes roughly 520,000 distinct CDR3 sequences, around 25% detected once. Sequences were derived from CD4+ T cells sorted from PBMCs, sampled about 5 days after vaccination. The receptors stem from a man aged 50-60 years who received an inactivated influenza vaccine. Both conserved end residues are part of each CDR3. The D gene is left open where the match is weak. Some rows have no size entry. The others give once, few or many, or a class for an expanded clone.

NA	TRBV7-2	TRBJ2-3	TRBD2	CASSLGWRGGTDTQYF	TGTGCCAGCAGCTTAGGTTGGCGGGGGGGCACAGATACGCAGTATTTT
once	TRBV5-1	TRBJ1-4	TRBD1	CASSRMGQTSNEKLFF	TGCGCCAGCAGCAGGATGGGACAGACCTCTAATGAAAAACTGTTTTTT
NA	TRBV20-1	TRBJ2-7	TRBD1	CSAGTGAREQYF	TGCAGTGCCGGGACAGGGGCGCGCGAGCAGTACTTC
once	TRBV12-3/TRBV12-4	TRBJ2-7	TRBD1	CANSGQGEGYEQYF	TGTGCCAACTCTGGACAGGGAGAAGGGTACGAGCAGTACTTC
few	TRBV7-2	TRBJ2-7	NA	CASSLGRGSGEQYF	TGTGCCAGCAGCTTAGGCAGGGGCTCGGGCGAGCAGTACTTC
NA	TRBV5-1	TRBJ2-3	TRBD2	CASSLIGGGDTDTQYF	TGCGCCAGCAGCCTCATTGGCGGGGGAGACACAGATACGCAGTATTTT
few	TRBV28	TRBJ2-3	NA	CASSLGSRRTREYF	TGTGCCAGCAGTTTAGGGTCTCGTCGTACGAGGGAGTATTTT
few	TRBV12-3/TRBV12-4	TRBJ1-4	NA	CASSSGRDNEKLFF	TGTGCCAGCAGTTCCGGCAGGGATAATGAAAAACTGTTTTTT
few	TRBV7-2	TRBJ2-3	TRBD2	CASSLGLAGGLADTQYF	TGTGCCAGCAGCTTAGGACTAGCGGGGGGGCTCGCAGATACGCAGTATTTT
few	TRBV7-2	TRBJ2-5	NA	CASSFYRALQETQYF	TGTGCCAGCAGCTTCTATAGGGCCTTGCAAGAGACCCAGTACTTC
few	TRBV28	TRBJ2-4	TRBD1	CATSQGVNLAKNIQYF	TGTGCCACCTCACAGGGGGTCAATCTAGCCAAAAACATTCAGTACTTC
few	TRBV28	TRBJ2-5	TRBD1	CASSFRRPTGGWQETQYF	TGTGCCAGCAGTTTTCGGAGACCGACAGGGGGCTGGCAAGAGACCCAGTACTTC
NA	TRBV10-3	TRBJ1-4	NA	CAISEGSLNEKLFF	TGTGCCATCAGTGAGGGCAGCCTTAATGAAAAACTGTTTTTT
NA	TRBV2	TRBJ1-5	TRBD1	CASTGQVVSDQPQHF	TGTGCCAGCACCGGACAGGTGGTGAGCGATCAGCCCCAGCATTTT
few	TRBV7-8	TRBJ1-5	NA	CASSWRGGVGNQPQHF	TGTGCCAGCAGCTGGCGAGGGGGGGTTGGAAATCAGCCCCAGCATTTT
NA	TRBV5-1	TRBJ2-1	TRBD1	CASSEGTGGVEQFF	TGCGCCAGCAGCGAAGGGACAGGGGGCGTAGAGCAGTTCTTC
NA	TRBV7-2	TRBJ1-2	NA	CASSLAPGGRVGYTF	TGTGCCAGCAGCTTAGCGCCTGGGGGGCGTGTTGGCTACACCTTC
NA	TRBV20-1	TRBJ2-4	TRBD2	CSASTSGRVNIQYF	TGCAGTGCTAGTACTAGCGGGAGGGTGAACATTCAGTACTTC
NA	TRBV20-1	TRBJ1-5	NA	CSASDRGIYSNQPQHF	TGCAGTGCTAGTGATCGAGGGATTTATAGCAATCAGCCCCAGCATTTT
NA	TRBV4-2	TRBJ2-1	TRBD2	CASSQEATSGFNNEQFF	TGTGCCAGCAGCCAAGAAGCGACTAGCGGGTTTAACAATGAGCAGTTCTTC
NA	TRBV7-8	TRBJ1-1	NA	CASSPRVPGMEVTEAFF	TGTGCCAGCAGCCCCCGAGTGCCAGGGATGGAAGTAACTGAAGCTTTCTTT
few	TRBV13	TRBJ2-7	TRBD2	CASQKSGDYEQYF	TGTGCCAGCCAAAAGAGCGGGGACTACGAGCAGTACTTC
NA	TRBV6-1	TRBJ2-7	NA	CASRETRSSYEQYF	TGTGCCAGCAGGGAGACACGGAGCTCCTACGAGCAGTACTTC
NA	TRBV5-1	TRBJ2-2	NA	CASSLDRAAGELFF	TGCGCCAGCAGCTTGGACAGGGCGGCCGGGGAGCTGTTTTTT
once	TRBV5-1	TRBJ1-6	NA	CASSLAEGSSYNSPLHF	TGCGCCAGCAGCTTGGCCGAAGGGAGCTCCTATAATTCACCCCTCCACTTT
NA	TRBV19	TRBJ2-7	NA	CASRIYLAYEQYF	TGTGCCAGTAGGATCTACCTAGCCTACGAGCAGTACTTC
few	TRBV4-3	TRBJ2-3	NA	CASSQDARDTTDTQYF	TGCGCCAGCAGCCAAGATGCCCGGGACACCACAGATACGCAGTATTTT
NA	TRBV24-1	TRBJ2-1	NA	CATSDPGSVYNEQFF	TGTGCCACCAGTGATCCAGGATCGGTCTACAATGAGCAGTTCTTC
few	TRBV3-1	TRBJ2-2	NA	CASSQHVTGELFF	TGTGCCAGCAGCCAGCACGTCACCGGGGAGCTGTTTTTT